This T cell receptor (beta chain) came from a study of beta chain features in type 1 diabetes. Findings and caveats of the study: Compared with healthy donors, patients appeared to share more similar naive, central memory and regulatory TCRB repertoires. Type 1 diabetes patients had fewer VDJ junction insertions and more deletions. Equally in patients and controls, PCR might preferentially amplify shorter templates. Moderate yet significant TCRB CDR3 shortening was seen in Type 1 diabetes patients in all four CD4+ subsets.

Concerning this clone itself: Its antigen remains unknown.

V shed 4 bases and J shed 6 bases, with 19 bases lying between them. Germline CDR1 LGHNA, CDR2 YSLEER. The CDR3 has 16 residues. A CD45RO/CCR7/CD25/CD127/CD95/CD27 panel sorted naive, central memory, regulatory and stem cell-like memory CD4+ cells. TCRB transcripts that were expressed got sequenced, as all of the isolated RNA had been reverse transcribed. The repertoire was sequenced with immunoSEQ multiplex PCR; TCRdb's copy has only in-frame clones and lacks some. This table has approximately 160,000 clones, over 55% appearing once. Sequenced input: naive CD4+ T cells from blood. The receptor's source is a man between 25 and 39 years old with type 1 diabetes. The chain couples TRBV4-3 to TRBJ2-1, with D perhaps matching TRBD1 or TRBD2 (6 bases each). CDR3 amino acids: CASSRGQGTSFNEQFF. The CDR3 nucleotides are TGCGCCAGCAGCCGCGGGCAGGGGACTTCTTTCAATGAGCAGTTCTTC.